This TCR beta chain was identified during a study of radiotherapy plus CTLA-4 blockade in lung cancer. Study at large: Disease control was seen in around 31% of patients, objective responses in 18%. The study's findings and limits: Reports identified early blood T cell clone dynamics, with interferon-beta, as the best response predictor. Radiotherapy plus ipilimumab was followed by expansion in blood of tumor-derived TCR clones.

The study gave focal radiation plus ipilimumab CTLA-4 blockade to patients with chemo-refractory metastatic non-small-cell lung cancer. Comments on this clone: As yet, its antigen is unknown.

CDR1 and CDR2 (germline): WNHNN, SYGVQD (reference sequence). The CDR3 covers 16 residues. V gave up 4 bases and J gave up 8 bases, with 18 bases separating them. Profiled with immunoSEQ multiplex PCR; TCRdb holds only in-frame clones, not every one. The top ten hold 14% of the sample, which has around 37,000 clones, over 70% seen once. The chain links TRBV10-1 to TRBJ1-6; unclear D gene. The clonotype comes from a human donor with non-small cell lung cancer that progressed on radiotherapy plus ipilimumab. Sequenced here: peripheral blood, sampled from a patient treated with radiotherapy plus ipilimumab. The CDR3 DNA reads as TGCGCCAGCAGTGCGCCCGGAGAGAGGCGATATTCACCCCTCCACTTT. Translated: CASSAPGERRYSPLHF.